This TCR beta chain was sequenced for a study of STAT5B mutations in CD4+ large granular lymphocyte leukemia. Study-wide results and caveats: The CD4+ versus CD8+ T-LGLL clonality difference may reflect limited sample size.

For this clone: Its antigen is still unknown.

Deletions cut 0 bases from V and 0 bases from J, with 12 bases between. Looked up from germline, CDR1 is SGHNT and CDR2 is YYREEE (reference sequence). The CDR3 sequence is 16 residues long. Controls came from buffy coats of healthy blood donors. Original methodology: Productive clonotypes were detectable down to 2.59 x 10-5 frequency. Some clones are missing from TCRdb's copy, which holds only in-frame ones; the method was immunoSEQ multiplex PCR. V and J calls plus clone size are reproduced from that table; the DNA served to infer D and trimming. The sample has just over 25,000 clones, about four fifths seen once.

The receptor was isolated from a human donor in good health. V and J are TRBV5-4 and TRBJ1-1; D remains unclear. The specimen was CD4+ T cells from blood buffy coats. CDR3 nucleotides: TGTGCCAGCAGCTTGGGCGGCAGCAACATGAACACTGAAGCTTTCTTT. Protein product: CASSLGGSNMNTEAFF.